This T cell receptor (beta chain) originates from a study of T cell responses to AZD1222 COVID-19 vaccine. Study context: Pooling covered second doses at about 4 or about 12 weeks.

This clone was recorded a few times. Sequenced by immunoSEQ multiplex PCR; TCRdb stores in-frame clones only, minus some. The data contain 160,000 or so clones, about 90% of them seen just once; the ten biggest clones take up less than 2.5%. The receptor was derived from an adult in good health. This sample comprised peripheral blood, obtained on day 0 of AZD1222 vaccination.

The CDR3 bases are TGTGCCAGCAGTATCGACAGGGGGCGCGATGAAAAACTGTTTTTT. It encodes CASSIDRGRDEKLFF. This chain joins TRBV28 and TRBJ1-4; 10 bases match TRBD1. The germline V gene encodes CDR1 MDHEN and CDR2 SYDVKM. V shed 5 bases, J shed 6 bases, and the junction held 6 bases outside the gene matches. CDR3 length: 15 residues.